Presented here are 4 T cell receptor beta chains from one specimen sequenced in a study of human T cells and chemical hapten exposure. Using its own MiXCR run on the RACE reads, TCRdb lists one record per CDR3 protein. This sample carries about 14,000 distinct CDR3 sequences, about a sixth of them seen once, and the ten largest clones take around 7.2%. Described time point: patch test 1, 2 weeks after DPC sensitization. The treatment: therapeutic diphenylcyclopropenone sensitization with weekly scalp DPC. Sequenced here: whole blood, sampled in connection with sensitization to the hapten diphenylcyclopropenone (DPC). The receptors here all came from a woman aged 25-40 years with alopecia areata. Some clones in this sample may be carry-over from other donors' samples.

This clonotype was seen repeatedly, ten times or more. The chain has TRBV24-1 and TRBJ2-3; the match to TRBD2 covers 14 bases. Losses at the gene ends were 4 bases for V and 6 bases for J; bases not matched to a gene: 5. The CDR3 totals 16 residues. Germline V gives CDR1 KGHDR, CDR2 SFDVKD. Here the CDR3 reads CATSDGTSGRQDTQYF. The CDR3 DNA is TGTGCCACCAGTGACGGGACTAGCGGGAGACAGGATACGCAGTATTTT.

This clonotype was counted only a few times. The CDR3 loop reads CASSPSGTSGDTQYF. The CDR3 coding sequence is TGTGCCAGCAGCCCGTCCGGGACTAGCGGAGATACGCAGTATTTT. V usage is TRBV28 and J usage is TRBJ2-3; 11 nucleotides align to TRBD2. The V gene end was trimmed by 6 bases and the J gene end by 5 bases; junction bases not matched to a gene: 7. This CDR3 is 15 amino acids long. Germline lookup yields CDR1 MDHEN and CDR2 SYDVKM.

By sample fraction, this clonotype is medium-sized. The rearrangement joins TRBV29-1 to TRBJ2-1; D not certain. CDR3 length: 11 amino acids. The V and J ends lost 0 bases and 9 bases respectively, with 6 bases between them. CDR1 SQVTM and CDR2 ANQGSEA come from the germline V gene. In nucleotides, the CDR3 is TGCAGCGTTGAAGAGGTTAGTGAGCAGTTCTTC. Translating gives CSVEEVSEQFF.

This clonotype ranks as medium-sized. The J gene is TRBJ2-5, the V gene TRBV29-1, with D unresolved. CDR3 length: 12 amino acids. Germline CDR1 reads SQVTM; CDR2 reads ANQGSEA. The germline V and J ends were trimmed by 3 bases and 3 bases, with 8 bases remaining between them. CDR3 loop: CSVEGSKETQYF. In DNA form, the CDR3 reads TGCAGCGTTGAGGGGTCCAAAGAGACCCAGTACTTC. The whole variable domain, remainder taken from reference TRBV29-1 and TRBJ2-5, is SAVISQKPSRDICQRGTSLTIQCQVDSQVTMMFWYRQQPGQSLTLIATANQGSEATYESGFVIDKFPISRPNLTFSTLTVSNMSPEDSSIYLCSVEGSKETQYFGPGTRLLVL.